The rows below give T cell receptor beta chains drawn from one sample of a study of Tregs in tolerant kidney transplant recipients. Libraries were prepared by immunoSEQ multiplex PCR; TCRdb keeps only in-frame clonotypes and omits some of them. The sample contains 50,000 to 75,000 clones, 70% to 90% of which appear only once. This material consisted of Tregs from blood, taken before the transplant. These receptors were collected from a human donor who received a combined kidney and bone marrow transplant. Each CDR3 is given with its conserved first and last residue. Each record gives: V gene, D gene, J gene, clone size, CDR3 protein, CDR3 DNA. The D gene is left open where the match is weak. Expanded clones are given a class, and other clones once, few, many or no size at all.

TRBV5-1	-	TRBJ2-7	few	CASSLGPSSYEQYF	TGCGCCAGCAGCTTGGGACCGAGCTCCTACGAGCAGTACTTC
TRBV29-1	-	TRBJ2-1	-	CSVTRRGGNEQFF	TGCAGCGTAACCCGGAGGGGGGGAAATGAGCAGTTCTTC
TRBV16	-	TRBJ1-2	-	CASSQSGVYYGYTF	TGTGCCAGCAGCCAATCGGGAGTCTATTATGGCTACACCTTC
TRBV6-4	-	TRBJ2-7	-	CASSGQKGYEQYF	TGTGCCAGCAGTGGTCAGAAGGGTTACGAGCAGTACTTC
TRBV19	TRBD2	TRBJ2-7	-	CASSPSGRALGSYEQYF	TGTGCCAGTAGCCCTAGCGGGAGGGCCCTCGGTTCCTACGAGCAGTACTTC
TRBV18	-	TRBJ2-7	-	CASSPKGERGYEQYF	TGTGCCAGCTCACCAAAGGGGGAGAGGGGCTACGAGCAGTACTTC
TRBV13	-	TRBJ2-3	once	CASSLAPPLGGTDTQYF	TGTGCCAGCAGCTTAGCCCCCCCGCTAGGGGGCACAGATACGCAGTATTTT
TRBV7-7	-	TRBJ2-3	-	CASSLDPSGDTQYF	TGTGCCAGCAGCTTGGACCCCAGCGGAGATACGCAGTATTTT
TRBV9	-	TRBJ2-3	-	CASSVGSIDTQYF	TGTGCCAGCAGCGTAGGGTCCATAGATACGCAGTATTTT
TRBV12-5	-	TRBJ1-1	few	CASGLATLIGGAGTEAFF	TGTGCTAGTGGTTTGGCGACCTTAATTGGGGGGGCTGGAACTGAAGCTTTCTTT
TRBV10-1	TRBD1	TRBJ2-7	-	CASRDRAEGEQYF	TGCGCCAGCAGGGACAGGGCCGAAGGCGAGCAGTACTTC
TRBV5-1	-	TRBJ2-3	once	CASSPPSTDTQYF	TGCGCCAGCAGCCCGCCTAGCACAGATACGCAGTATTTT
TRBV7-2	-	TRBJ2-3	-	CASSLSLPGGRGTDTQYF	TGTGCCAGCAGCTTAAGCTTGCCCGGGGGGCGAGGCACAGATACGCAGTATTTT
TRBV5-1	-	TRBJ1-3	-	CASSLVGSGNTIYF	TGCGCCAGCAGCTTGGTAGGGTCTGGAAACACCATATATTTT
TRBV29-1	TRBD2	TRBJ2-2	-	CSAIGTSGTGELFF	TGCAGCGCTATCGGGACTAGCGGCACCGGGGAGCTGTTTTTT
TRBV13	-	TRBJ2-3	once	CASSASSDGTDTQYF	TGTGCCAGCAGCGCCTCTAGCGACGGCACAGATACGCAGTATTTT
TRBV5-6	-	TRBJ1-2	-	CASSPLGYGYTF	TGTGCCAGCAGCCCCTTGGGCTATGGCTACACCTTC
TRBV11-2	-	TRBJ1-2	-	CASSSGRNYGYTF	TGTGCCAGCAGCTCAGGGCGGAACTATGGCTACACCTTC
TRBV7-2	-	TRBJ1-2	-	CASSLQGSYGYTF	TGTGCCAGCAGCTTACAGGGTTCCTATGGCTACACCTTC
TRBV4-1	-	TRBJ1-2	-	CASSPFDRGLNYGYTF	TGCGCCAGCAGCCCCTTTGATAGAGGGCTTAACTATGGCTACACCTTC
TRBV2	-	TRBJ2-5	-	CASSRPSAGRETQYF	TGTGCCAGCAGTCGCCCGAGCGCCGGTCGGGAGACCCAGTACTTC
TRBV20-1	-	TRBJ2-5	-	CSALTGETQYF	TGCAGTGCGCTGACGGGTGAGACCCAGTACTTC
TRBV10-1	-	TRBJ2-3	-	CASSLVSGDTQYF	TGCGCCAGCAGCTTGGTTTCGGGAGATACGCAGTATTTT
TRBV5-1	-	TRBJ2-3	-	CASSLWGTDTQYF	TGCGCCAGCAGCTTGTGGGGGACAGATACGCAGTATTTT